Sequencing of this T cell receptor (beta chain) was carried out in a study of regulatory T cells in long-lasting Graves disease. The CDR3 contains 20 residues. The V end lost 4 bases, the J end lost 3 bases, and 26 bases lay between the germline ends. The germline CDR1 and CDR2 sequences are SGDLS and YYNGEE. Libraries of TCR beta came from iRepertoire HTBI primers plus Arm-PCR of CDR3 regions. TCRdb reanalysed the multiplex PCR reads using MiXCR and keeps one entry per CDR3 protein. The sample carries approximately 350,000 distinct CDR3 sequences, roughly 10% recorded once. Stated time point: newly diagnosed GD, antithyroid drugs for less than 3 months. The authors made the TCR library using RNA they extracted from PBMCs. The sample was also linked to a second study, of T cells in Graves' hyperthyroidism and ophthalmopathy.

V gene TRBV9 combines with J gene TRBJ1-6; TRBD1 might be the D (5 bases). The sequence was obtained from a young woman with Graves disease. The specimen was peripheral blood mononuclear cells (PBMCs), collected at new diagnosis, from a patient treated with antithyroid drugs. In DNA form, the CDR3 reads TGTGCCAGCAGCACCCCCGACGGGGACGCCTGGCAGCTCTATAATTCACCCCTCCACTTT. Amino acids: CASSTPDGDAWQLYNSPLHF.